This T cell receptor (beta chain) was documented in a study of cytomegalovirus exposure and HLA in healthy donors. The study's findings and limits: In vitro work confirmed that a few CMV-associated chains recognize CMV antigens.

PCR amplification relied on 60 Vbeta primers (plus 13 Jbeta primers). Generated by immunoSEQ multiplex PCR, the TCRdb table keeps only in-frame clones and is missing some. The sample lists some 140,000 clones; around 75% were seen once. As regards this clone: Antigen: not known.

V was pared by 1 base and J by 3 bases, with 10 bases between. CDR1 is LNHDA, CDR2 SQIVND, per germline (reference sequence). There are 15 residues in the CDR3. The specimen sequenced was PBMCs. The chain recombines TRBV19 with TRBJ1-5; D possibly corresponds to TRBD1 (5 bases). The TCR sequence derives from a female donor in good health and CMV-seronegative. Here the CDR3 reads CASSIAGVTNQPQHF. The CDR3 DNA is TGTGCCAGTAGTATAGCGGGGGTAACCAATCAGCCCCAGCATTTT. The full variable domain, with the rest looked up from reference TRBV19 and TRBJ1-5, is DGGITQSPKYLFRKEGQNVTLSCEQNLNHDAMYWYRQDPGQGLRLIYYSQIVNDFQKGDIAEGYSVSREKKESFPLTVTSAQKNPTAFYLCASSIAGVTNQPQHFGDGTRLSIL.